The sequence of this T cell receptor beta chain was determined in a study of chemoradiotherapy in HPV16-positive cancers. This clone was recorded only once. The protocol was immunoSEQ multiplex PCR, while the TCRdb copy is restricted to in-frame clones and leaves out a portion. The table records 1,500 to 2,000 clones, over 80% of them present only once. Germline CDR1 and CDR2: MNHNS and SASEGT. The CDR3 is 19 residues long. The ends lost 2 bases at V and 1 base at J; junction bases unmatched: 15. This sample comprised tumor tissue, obtained from a patient who underwent chemoradiotherapy. The source of this sequence is a human donor with HPV-associated anogenital cancer. V and J are TRBV6-1 and TRBJ2-3; TRBD2 agrees at 7 bases. The CDR3 DNA sequence: TGTGCCAGCAGTGAAATGGGGGGGATGCGTGCGGGGGGCACAGATACGCAGTATTTT. It specifies CASSEMGGMRAGGTDTQYF.